This TCR beta chain is drawn from a study of T cells in Graves' hyperthyroidism and ophthalmopathy. Trimming at V came to 0 bases and at J to 0 bases, leaving 5 bases not matched to a gene. Per the germline V gene, CDR1 is MNHEY and CDR2 is SVGAGI. CDR3 length equals 18 residues. It was RNA transcripts that yielded the amplified TCR beta CDR3 regions. Initially, a first-round RT-PCR of the TCR CDR3 employed the HTBI primer set. TCRdb re-called the multiplex PCR reads with MiXCR, one entry per CDR3 protein. The profile covers under 550,000 distinct CDR3 sequences, with approximately 14% appearing a single time and about 4.9% taken by the ten largest. This clonotype showed up many times.

The receptor comes from a woman younger than 30 with Graves' hyperthyroidism. The chain joins TRBV6-5 to TRBJ1-6, with 7 bases that match TRBD1. The specimen was blood. This CDR3 reads CASSYSLTGSSYNSPLHF. In nucleotides, the CDR3 is TGTGCCAGCAGTTACTCTCTGACAGGGAGCTCCTATAATTCACCCCTCCACTTT.